What follows are 17 T cell receptor beta chains derived from one specimen sequenced in a study of T cell responses to AZD1222 COVID-19 vaccine. TCRdb's copy holds only in-frame clones and misses some; the assay was immunoSEQ multiplex PCR. The sample shows about 150,000 clones, roughly nine tenths of them seen only once. Specimen: peripheral blood, collected on day 0 of AZD1222 vaccination. These receptors came from an adult in good health.

The gene calls are TRBV11-2 and TRBJ2-7; D is possibly TRBD2 (6 bases). CDR1 SGHAT and CDR2 FQNNGV come from the germline V gene. This CDR3 has 14 residues. The V end lost 5 bases, the J end lost 2 bases, and 13 bases lay between the germline ends. The CDR3 DNA reads as TGTGCCAGCAGCCTCCCGGGGGTTCCCTACGAGCAGTACTTC. It specifies CASSLPGVPYEQYF. Full variable domain (remainder filled in from reference TRBV11-2 and TRBJ2-7): EAGVAQSPRYKIIEKRQSVAFWCNPISGHATLYWYQQILGQGPKLLIQFQNNGVVDDSQLPKDRFSAERLKGVDSTLKIQPAKLEDSAVYLCASSLPGVPYEQYFGPGTRLTVT.

J is TRBJ2-7 and V is TRBV5-1; D possibly corresponds to TRBD2 (6 bases). Looked up from germline, CDR1 is SGHRS and CDR2 is YFSETQ. V lost 4 bases, J lost 9 bases, and 14 bases lay in between. This CDR3 has 12 amino acids. In DNA form, the CDR3 reads TGCGCCAGCAGCATCACGGGGGACGGGCAGTACTTC. It translates to CASSITGDGQYF.

The chain recombines TRBV12-3 or TRBV12-4 with TRBJ1-3; D unresolved. With 7 bases removed from V and 7 bases from J, the gap between germline ends came to 11 bases. The CDR3 contains 12 residues. The CDR3 coding sequence is TGTGCCAGCACCTTCGGTCGGAACACCATATATTTT. Translating gives CASTFGRNTIYF.

The gene calls are TRBV6-2 or TRBV6-3 and TRBJ2-2, with no clear D. Looked up from germline, CDR1 is MNHEY and CDR2 is SVGEGT. CDR3 size: 14 residues. The V end was cut by 5 bases, the J end by 5 bases, with 12 bases between. CDR3 in DNA: TGTGCCAGCAGTCAGTGGGGAAGTACCGGGGAGCTGTTTTTT. Residues: CASSQWGSTGELFF.

The rearrangement joins TRBV19 to TRBJ2-7; D is possibly TRBD1 or TRBD2 (5 bases each). CDR1 is LNHDA and CDR2 is SQIVND in the germline V gene (reference sequence). Trimming took 4 bases from V and 3 from J, leaving 16 bases between them. The CDR3 covers 15 residues. The CDR3 nucleotides read TGTGCCAGTAGTAGCCCCCGGGACGGCTTCTACGAGCAGTACTTC. Its protein is CASSSPRDGFYEQYF. Using reference TRBV19 and TRBJ2-7 for the parts outside the CDR3, the full variable domain is DGGITQSPKYLFRKEGQNVTLSCEQNLNHDAMYWYRQDPGQGLRLIYYSQIVNDFQKGDIAEGYSVSREKKESFPLTVTSAQKNPTAFYLCASSSPRDGFYEQYFGPGTRLTVT.

Only one count was recorded for this clone. V gene TRBV21-1 combines with J gene TRBJ2-7; the table's D call TRBD2 went unverified against the DNA. TRBV21-1 constitutes a pseudogene. The CDR3 spans 10 residues. DNA for the CDR3: TGTGCCAGCAGCATAGAAGAGCAGTACTTC. Residues: CASSIEEQYF.

V is TRBV5-1 and J is TRBJ2-1, with D perhaps matching TRBD2 (7 bases). V was trimmed by 6 bases and J by 12 bases, leaving 22 bases between them. This CDR3 has 14 amino acids. Per the germline V gene, CDR1 is SGHRS and CDR2 is YFSETQ. This CDR3 is CASTPPGGGGVQFF. CDR3 DNA sequence: TGCGCCAGCACCCCCCCGGGGGGAGGGGGGGTGCAGTTCTTC.

J is TRBJ2-2 and V is TRBV10-3; no firm D call. Trimming stripped 7 bases from V and 10 bases from J, with 10 bases between. The CDR3 is 11 residues long. CDR1 ENHRY and CDR2 SYGVKD come from the germline V gene. The CDR3 coding sequence is TGTGCCATCAAAATAACGGAGGAGCTGTTTTTT. Residues: CAIKITEELFF.

A few counts support this clone. The genes are TRBV15 and TRBJ1-4, with D hard to call. V lost 0 bases, J lost 8 bases, and 7 bases lay in between. CDR1 is LNHNV, CDR2 YYDKDF, per germline (reference sequence). The CDR3 covers 13 residues. The CDR3 reads CATSRDPQEKLFF. In nucleotides, the CDR3 is TGTGCCACCAGCAGAGATCCTCAGGAAAAACTGTTTTTT.

The J gene is TRBJ2-3, the V gene TRBV5-1; possibly TRBD2 for D (7 bases). V was pared by 3 bases and J by 6 bases, with 23 bases between. Germline V gene lookup returns CDR1 SGHRS and CDR2 YFSETQ. There are 17 residues in the CDR3. The CDR3 DNA follows: TGCGCCAGCAGCTCGGGGGCTGGCGGGGGTTTAGGGGATACGCAGTATTTT. Translated, it gives CASSSGAGGGLGDTQYF.

This sequence joins TRBV5-6 and TRBJ2-1, with TRBD2 matching over 9 bases. The CDR3 runs 17 residues. Losses at the gene ends were 7 bases for V and 0 bases for J; bases not matched to a gene: 11. The germline gives CDR1 SGHDT, CDR2 YYEEEE. CDR3 protein: CASGSSGGSYSYNEQFF. CDR3 DNA: TGTGCCAGCGGCAGCAGCGGGGGGTCCTACTCCTACAATGAGCAGTTCTTC. The full variable domain, in which reference TRBV5-6 and TRBJ2-1 provide the parts outside the CDR3, is DAGVTQSPTHLIKTRGQQVTLRCSPKSGHDTVSWYQQALGQGPQFIFQYYEEEERQRGNFPDRFSGHQFPNYSSELNVNALLLGDSALYLCASGSSGGSYSYNEQFFGPGTRLTVL.

The rearrangement joins TRBV29-1 to TRBJ1-2; D not certain. The ends were cut back, 5 bases at V and 3 bases at J, with 16 bases in the middle. This CDR3 contains 14 residues. The germline V gene has CDR1 SQVTM and CDR2 ANQGSEA. The CDR3 is CSVTRASGDYGYTF. The CDR3 nucleotides are TGCAGCGTTACTAGGGCCTCCGGGGACTATGGCTACACCTTC.

The rearrangement links TRBV18 to TRBJ1-3; possibly TRBD1 for D (5 bases). There are 16 residues in the CDR3. Germline CDR1 and CDR2: KGHSH and LQKENI. V was cut by 2 bases and J by 4 bases, with 15 bases left in between. CDR3 nucleotides: TGTGCCAGCTCACCATTATTTCAGGGCGAAGGAAACACCATATATTTT. As protein: CASSPLFQGEGNTIYF.

The V and J genes are TRBV4-2 and TRBJ2-1, with D unresolved. V lost 0 bases, J lost 7 bases, and 7 bases lay in between. CDR1 and CDR2 (germline): LGHNA, YNFKEQ. There are 13 residues in the CDR3. CDR3 sequence: CASSQEVLNEQFF. DNA for the CDR3: TGTGCCAGCAGCCAAGAAGTTCTTAATGAGCAGTTCTTC.

The V gene is TRBV5-4, the J gene TRBJ2-2; the D gene is possibly TRBD1 (6 bases). V gave up 9 bases and J gave up 2 bases, with 11 bases separating them. The CDR3 covers 13 residues. CDR1 is SGHNT, CDR2 YYREEE, per germline (reference sequence). CDR3 residues: CATEDRNTGELFF. The CDR3 DNA follows: TGTGCCACCGAGGACAGAAACACCGGGGAGCTGTTTTTT.

The chain couples TRBV3-1 (or the pseudogene TRBV3-2) to TRBJ2-1, with D perhaps TRBD2 (5 bases). CDR1 and CDR2 (germline): LGHDT, YNNKEL (reference sequence). Trimming left V 5 bases short and J 0 bases short, with 8 bases between. The CDR3 contains 14 residues. This chain's CDR3 is CASSEGSSYNEQFF. The CDR3, as DNA: TGTGCCAGCAGCGAAGGGAGCTCCTACAATGAGCAGTTCTTC.

This chain links TRBV7-2 with TRBJ2-1; a possible D gene is TRBD1 (6 bases). CDR1 is SGHTA and CDR2 is FQGNSA in the germline V gene. CDR3 length: 17 amino acids. Between the trimmed V and J ends, which lost 8 bases and 2 bases, there was a span of 22 bases. The CDR3 sequence: CASPLGEGGYTYNEQFF. The CDR3 region has the DNA TGTGCCAGCCCCTTAGGGGAAGGGGGTTACACCTACAATGAGCAGTTCTTC. The variable domain in full, completed from reference TRBV7-2 and TRBJ2-1, reads GAGVSQSPSNKVTEKGKDVELRCDPISGHTALYWYRQSLGQGLEFLIYFQGNSAPDKSGLPSDRFSAERTGGSVSTLTIQRTQQEDSAVYLCASPLGEGGYTYNEQFFGPGTRLTVL.